This entry lists 14 T cell receptor beta chains sequenced from one sample in a study of blood T cell repertoires in COVID-19. TCRdb keeps only in-frame clones here, not all; method: immunoSEQ multiplex PCR. The sample has about 220,000 clones; approximately 85% are singletons. Sequenced sample: peripheral blood. The receptors here all came from a woman in her sixties or seventies with COVID-19, enrolled during active disease.

The chain uses TRBV7-2 and TRBJ2-7; D gene ambiguous. Germline V gives CDR1 SGHTA, CDR2 FQGNSA. V gave up 1 base and J gave up 4 bases, with 8 bases separating them. The CDR3 extends over 13 amino acids. This CDR3 reads CASSLVLTYEQYF. DNA for the CDR3: TGTGCCAGCAGCTTAGTCCTAACGTACGAGCAGTACTTC.

The J gene is TRBJ1-6, the V gene TRBV5-6, with D hard to call. The CDR3 is 15 amino acids. The V end lost 4 bases, the J end lost 0 bases, and 8 bases lay between the germline ends. Germline CDR1 reads SGHDT; CDR2 reads YYEEEE. Here the CDR3 DNA reads TGTGCCAGCAGCGGGAGCAGCTCCTATAATTCACCCCTCCACTTT. Encoded protein: CASSGSSSYNSPLHF.

V is TRBV4-3 and J is TRBJ2-2, with D perhaps TRBD2 (6 bases). CDR1 is LGHNA, CDR2 YSLEER, per germline. Trimming took 0 bases from V and 7 from J, leaving 15 bases between them. CDR3 size: 16 residues. The DNA for the CDR3 is TGCGCCAGCAGCCAAGATGTAGGAGGGGCCAACGGGGAGCTGTTTTTT. Translation: CASSQDVGGANGELFF.

This clone is a singleton in its sample. The chain employs TRBV13 and TRBJ2-1, with 9 bases that match TRBD1. V dropped 5 bases and J dropped 8; count of bases not matched to a gene: 10. The CDR3 covers 15 residues. CDR1 is PRHDT and CDR2 is FYEKMQ in the germline V gene (reference sequence). Written as DNA, the CDR3 is TGTGCCAGCAGCCCTCGGACAGGGGCATGGTATGAGCAGTTCTTC. This translates into CASSPRTGAWYEQFF.

V usage is TRBV7-9 and J usage is TRBJ1-6; TRBD1 aligns across 7 bases. V shed 1 base and J 3 bases; nucleotides not matched to a gene: 6. The CDR3 spans 17 residues. The germline V gene encodes CDR1 SEHNR and CDR2 FQNEAQ (reference sequence). CDR3: CASSLGFPGGYNSPLHF. CDR3 DNA sequence: TGTGCCAGCAGCTTAGGTTTTCCAGGGGGCTATAATTCACCCCTCCACTTT. The variable domain in full, completed from reference TRBV7-9 and TRBJ1-6, reads DTGVSQNPRHKITKRGQNVTFRCDPISEHNRLYWYRQTLGQGPEFLTYFQNEAQLEKSRLLSDRFSAERPKGSFSTLEIQRTEQGDSAMYLCASSLGFPGGYNSPLHFGNGTRLTVT.

The chain links TRBV6-2 or TRBV6-3 to TRBJ2-7; 11 nucleotides agree with TRBD2. From germline, CDR1 is MNHEY and CDR2 SVGEGT. The V and J ends lost 4 bases and 5 bases, in that order; junction bases with no gene match: 13. This CDR3 has 17 residues. The CDR3 is CASSLYPLAGGPHEQYF. CDR3 nucleotide sequence: TGTGCCAGCAGTTTGTACCCGTTAGCGGGGGGGCCACACGAGCAGTACTTC.

The chain combines TRBV7-2 with TRBJ2-1, with 11 bases identical to TRBD2. Germline assignment: CDR1 SGHTA and CDR2 FQGNSA. The CDR3 totals 15 residues. Losses at the gene ends were 5 bases for V and 7 bases for J; bases not matched to a gene: 7. The DNA for the CDR3 is TGTGCCAGCAGCCCTCCGGCTAGCGGGAGGAATGAGCAGTTCTTC. It encodes CASSPPASGRNEQFF.

CDR3 protein: CASTLSTGKAFF. The CDR3 region has the DNA TGTGCCAGCACCCTCTCAACAGGGAAAGCTTTCTTT. The chain employs TRBV12-3 or TRBV12-4 and TRBJ1-1; D is possibly TRBD1 (6 bases). Trimming removed 7 bases from V and 9 bases from J, with 15 bases in between. The CDR3 length is 12 residues.

V usage is TRBV19 and J usage is TRBJ2-1; D is perhaps TRBD1 (6 bases). The CDR3 runs to 16 residues. Trimming removed 5 bases from V and 2 bases from J, with 16 bases in between. Germline values: CDR1 LNHDA, CDR2 SQIVND (reference sequence). This CDR3 is CASSQYRVAPYNEQFF. The CDR3 nucleotides are TGTGCCAGTAGTCAGTACAGGGTTGCCCCCTACAATGAGCAGTTCTTC.

The rearrangement uses TRBV29-1 and TRBJ1-5; TRBD1 agrees at 7 bases. The length of the CDR3 is 14 residues. CDR1 is SQVTM, CDR2 ANQGSEA, per germline. The V gene end was trimmed by 4 bases and the J gene end by 6 bases; junction bases not matched to a gene: 9. The CDR3 loop is CSVAEGAEGQPQHF. DNA for the CDR3: TGCAGCGTTGCAGAGGGGGCTGAAGGTCAGCCCCAGCATTTT.

The chain couples TRBV29-1 to TRBJ2-5; D not certain. Germline V gives CDR1 SQVTM, CDR2 ANQGSEA. This CDR3 has 11 residues. V lost 7 bases to trimming and J lost 4 bases, with 10 bases between them. CDR3 nucleotides: TGCAGCGCTTTAGAGATAGAGACCCAGTACTTC. Translating it yields CSALEIETQYF. The variable domain in full, with the rest retrieved from reference TRBV29-1 and TRBJ2-5, is SAVISQKPSRDICQRGTSLTIQCQVDSQVTMMFWYRQQPGQSLTLIATANQGSEATYESGFVIDKFPISRPNLTFSTLTVSNMSPEDSSIYLCSALEIETQYFGPGTRLLVL.

The V gene is TRBV6-6, the J gene TRBJ1-1; 10 positions agree with TRBD1. The CDR3 runs 17 residues. Germline V gene lookup returns CDR1 MNHNY and CDR2 SVGAGI (reference sequence). V was pared by 5 bases and J by 1 base, with 10 bases of the junction left unmatched. CDR3 nucleotides: TGTGCCAGCAGTCGAATTGGGACAGGGGAGGGGAACACTGAAGCTTTCTTT. Amino acid sequence: CASSRIGTGEGNTEAFF.

The chain recombines TRBV11-2 with TRBJ2-3; 11 bases are shared with TRBD2. The CDR3 is 16 amino acids. Per the germline V gene, CDR1 is SGHAT and CDR2 is FQNNGV. The J segment lost 0 bases and the V segment lost 6 bases, leaving 5 bases of the junction unmatched. CDR3 in DNA: TGTGCCAGCAGTGGCCCTAGCGGGGGGAGCACAGATACGCAGTATTTT. As protein: CASSGPSGGSTDTQYF.

This chain links TRBV3-1 (or the pseudogene TRBV3-2) with TRBJ2-1; 9 nucleotides match TRBD2. The J segment lost 8 bases and the V segment lost 5 bases, leaving 10 bases of the junction unmatched. This CDR3 is built from 15 residues. From germline, CDR1 is LGHDT and CDR2 YNNKEL (reference sequence). CDR3 amino acids: CASSMRGGRRDEQFF. CDR3 DNA sequence: TGTGCCAGCAGCATGCGGGGGGGCAGGCGGGATGAGCAGTTCTTC.